What follows describes a single T cell receptor beta chain. Using immunoSEQ multiplex PCR, the repertoire was profiled, and TCRdb retains in-frame clones only, with some absent. The table shows roughly 250,000 clones, with around 88% occurring only once. This sample was included in a study of blood T cell repertoires in COVID-19. CDR1 MNHNS and CDR2 SASEGT come from the germline V gene. This CDR3 spans 13 amino acids. V lost 2 bases and J 4 bases, leaving 6 bases between the germline ends. This receptor was taken from a man aged 30 to 39 with acute or convalescent COVID-19. The material sequenced was peripheral blood. The chain recombines TRBV6-1 with TRBJ1-5; no clear D. The CDR3 sequence is CASSEHANQPQHF. CDR3 DNA sequence: TGTGCCAGCAGTGAACACGCGAATCAGCCCCAGCATTTT.